This TCR beta chain was observed in a study of cytomegalovirus exposure and HLA in healthy donors. General observations from the study: Analysis performed later showed TCR beta chains linked to HLA being more clonally expanded than equally common others. Later analysis associated a missense DCLRE1C variant with TCR beta V- and J-gene trimming. According to an earlier analysis, most TCR beta V segments yielded productive rearrangements about 90% or about 30% of the time.

About this clone: Its target is not known.

The germline CDR1 and CDR2 sequences are LNHDA and SQIVND (reference sequence). The V and J ends lost 4 bases and 3 bases, in that order; junction bases with no gene match: 2. This CDR3 is built from 13 residues. PCR involved 60 Vbeta and 13 Jbeta primers. TCRdb's table, derived via immunoSEQ multiplex PCR, lists solely in-frame clones and lacks some. The repertoire holds about 160,000 clones, with 71% as singletons. The chain is built from TRBV19 and TRBJ2-7, with 8 bases matching TRBD1. This sequence originates from a woman in her twenties or thirties in good health and CMV-seronegative. Sequenced sample: PBMCs. CDR3: CASSKDRDYEQYF. The DNA for the CDR3 is TGTGCCAGTAGTAAGGACAGGGACTACGAGCAGTACTTC.